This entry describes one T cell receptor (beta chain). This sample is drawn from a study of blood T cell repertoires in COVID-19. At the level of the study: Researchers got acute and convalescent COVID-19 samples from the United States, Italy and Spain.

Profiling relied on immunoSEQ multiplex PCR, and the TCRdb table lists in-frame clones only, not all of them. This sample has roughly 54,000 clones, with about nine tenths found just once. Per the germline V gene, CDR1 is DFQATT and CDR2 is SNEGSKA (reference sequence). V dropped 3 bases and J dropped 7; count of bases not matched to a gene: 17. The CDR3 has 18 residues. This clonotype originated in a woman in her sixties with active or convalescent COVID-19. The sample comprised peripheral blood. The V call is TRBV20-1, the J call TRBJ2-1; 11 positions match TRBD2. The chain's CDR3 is CSASATPRSGTSGNEQFF. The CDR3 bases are TGCAGTGCTAGTGCAACCCCCCGATCCGGGACTAGCGGAAATGAGCAGTTCTTC.